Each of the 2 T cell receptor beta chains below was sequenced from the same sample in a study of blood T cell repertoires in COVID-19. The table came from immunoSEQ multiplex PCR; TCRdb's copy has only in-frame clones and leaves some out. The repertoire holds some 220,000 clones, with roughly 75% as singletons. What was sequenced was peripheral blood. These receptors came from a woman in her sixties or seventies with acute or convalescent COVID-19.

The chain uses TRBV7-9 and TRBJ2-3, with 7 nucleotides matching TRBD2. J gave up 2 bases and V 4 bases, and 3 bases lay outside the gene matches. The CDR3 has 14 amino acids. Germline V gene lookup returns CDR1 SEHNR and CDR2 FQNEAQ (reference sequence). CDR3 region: CASSYLAATDTQYF. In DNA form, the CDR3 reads TGTGCCAGCAGCTACCTAGCGGCCACAGATACGCAGTATTTT. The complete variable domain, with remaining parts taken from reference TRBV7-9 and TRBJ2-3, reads DTGVSQNPRHKITKRGQNVTFRCDPISEHNRLYWYRQTLGQGPEFLTYFQNEAQLEKSRLLSDRFSAERPKGSFSTLEIQRTEQGDSAMYLCASSYLAATDTQYFGPGTRLTVL.

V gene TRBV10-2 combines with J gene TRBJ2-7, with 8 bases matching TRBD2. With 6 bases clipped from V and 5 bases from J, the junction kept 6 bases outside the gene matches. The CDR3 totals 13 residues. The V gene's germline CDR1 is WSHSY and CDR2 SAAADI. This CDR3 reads CASSSREGDEQYF. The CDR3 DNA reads TGCGCCAGCAGCTCCCGGGAGGGCGACGAGCAGTACTTC.